Listed here are 21 T cell receptor beta chains from one sample, sequenced in a study of T-cell reconstitution after alpha-beta-depleted transplantation in children. Researchers prepared the TCRbeta library using unique molecular identifiers, the study reports. TCRdb ran MiXCR on the PCR reads and lists one entry per CDR3 protein. The repertoire has some 220,000 distinct CDR3 sequences, roughly 10% of them found once; the top ten carry 28%. Sequencing was performed on PBMCs, taken before TCRalphabeta/CD19-depleted stem cell transplant. These receptor sequences come from a child younger than two with acute myeloid leukemia, due to receive a stem cell transplant.

This clonotype was found many times. The junction and the germline gene differ at one end; a read error may be behind it. This chain uses TRBV28 with TRBJ1-2; D ambiguous. Germline assignment: CDR1 MDHEN and CDR2 SYDVKM. The CDR3 length is 17 residues. The CDR3 nucleotides read TGTGCCAGCACTTTATGGAGGAGCACCGGAGCTAACTATGGCTACACCTTC. Residues: CASTLWRSTGANYGYTF.

This clonotype was picked up many times. CDR3 amino acids: CSATRAGGFMSTDTQYF. The CDR3, as DNA: TGCAGTGCTACCCGAGCGGGAGGGTTTATGAGCACAGATACGCAGTATTTT. The gene calls are TRBV20-1 and TRBJ2-3, with TRBD2 matching 10 bases. The germline V gene has CDR1 DFQATT and CDR2 SNEGSKA (reference sequence). Unmatched junction bases numbered 10, after V lost 4 bases and J lost 0 bases. The CDR3 is made up of 17 amino acids.

This clonotype appeared many times. CDR3 in DNA: TGTGCCAGCAGCTTAGGCATCTTTTTGGATGAGCAGTTCTTC. This sequence encodes CASSLGIFLDEQFF. The rearrangement uses TRBV11-1 and TRBJ2-1; D is undetermined. This CDR3 comprises 14 residues. Germline V gene data show CDR1 as SGHAT and CDR2 as FQDESV (reference sequence). Deletions cut 1 base from V and 8 bases from J, with 12 bases between.

This clonotype was found many times. The genes are TRBV29-1 and TRBJ1-2; possible D gene TRBD1, 5 bases. The CDR3 is made up of 11 amino acids. Germline CDR1 is SQVTM and CDR2 is ANQGSEA. Deletions cut 6 bases from V and 1 base from J, with 6 bases between. Written as DNA, the CDR3 is TGCAGCGTCAGGGTTAACTATGGCTACACCTTC. It translates to CSVRVNYGYTF.

In its sample, this clonotype was seen many times. This chain uses TRBV6-4 with TRBJ2-1, with 10 bases aligning to TRBD1. The CDR3 has 15 amino acids. Trimming at V came to 6 bases and at J to 4 bases, leaving 6 bases not matched to a gene. Germline-derived CDR1 and CDR2 are MRHNA and SNTAGT. The CDR3 nucleotides read TGTGCCAGCAGCGGCGACAGGGGGCCATACAATGAGCAGTTCTTC. Translating gives CASSGDRGPYNEQFF.

Ten or more counts support this clonotype. The chain recombines TRBV20-1 with TRBJ2-7; 8 bases map to TRBD2. This CDR3 spans 14 amino acids. V shed 1 base, J shed 9 bases, and the junction held 11 bases outside the gene matches. Germline CDR1 is DFQATT and CDR2 is SNEGSKA (reference sequence). DNA for the CDR3: TGCAGTGCTAGAGCGGGAGGGCCGGGCAACGGGCAGTACTTC. Translation: CSARAGGPGNGQYF.

The chain recombines TRBV5-4 with TRBJ2-1; D not certain. Germline lookup yields CDR1 SGHNT and CDR2 YYREEE (reference sequence). V shed 0 bases and J shed 0 bases, with 7 bases lying between them. This CDR3 has 15 residues. CDR3 DNA: TGTGCCAGCAGCTTGGACCAGAGCTCCTACAATGAGCAGTTCTTC. Amino acids: CASSLDQSSYNEQFF.

This clonotype was seen ten or more times. The chain joins TRBV11-2 to TRBJ2-2; D is possibly TRBD2 (5 bases). Trimming removed 2 bases from V and 4 bases from J, with 8 bases in between. The germline CDR1 and CDR2 sequences are SGHAT and FQNNGV. The CDR3 is 14 residues long. CDR3 sequence (DNA): TGTGCCAGCAGCTTAAGAGGAGGCACCGGGGAGCTGTTTTTT. Its protein is CASSLRGGTGELFF.

This clonotype was seen repeatedly, ten times or more. The chain is built from TRBV20-1 and TRBJ2-2; D is unclear. The V and J ends lost 0 bases and 0 bases respectively, with 11 bases between them. There are 16 residues in the CDR3. CDR1 is DFQATT, CDR2 SNEGSKA, per germline (reference sequence). Here the CDR3 reads CSARDGFRTNTGELFF. The CDR3 bases are TGCAGTGCTAGAGATGGGTTCAGAACGAACACCGGGGAGCTGTTTTTT.

This clonotype showed up many times. The chain combines TRBV5-1 with TRBJ2-3; D is perhaps TRBD2 (6 bases). CDR3 length equals 15 residues. The germline gives CDR1 SGHRS, CDR2 YFSETQ. V lost 1 base and J 4 bases, leaving 13 bases between the germline ends. CDR3: CASSLFGGGPDTQYF. CDR3 DNA: TGCGCCAGCAGCTTGTTCGGCGGAGGGCCAGATACGCAGTATTTT.

This clonotype was observed many times. J is TRBJ2-1 and V is TRBV20-1, with D tentatively TRBD2 (6 bases). The CDR3 is made up of 14 amino acids. From germline, CDR1 is DFQATT and CDR2 SNEGSKA (reference sequence). Between the trimmed V and J ends, which lost 3 bases and 4 bases, there was a span of 13 bases. The CDR3 reads CSARRDLTYNEQFF. The CDR3 DNA reads as TGCAGTGCTAGGCGGGACTTGACATACAATGAGCAGTTCTTC.

This chain links TRBV7-3 with TRBJ2-1; 15 bases agree with TRBD2. With V trimmed by 4 bases and J by 9 bases, 1 base remained unmatched. Germline V gene lookup returns CDR1 SGHTA and CDR2 FQGTGA. The CDR3 runs to 14 residues. CDR3 DNA: TGTGCCAGCAGCTGGACTAGCGGGAGGGGTGAGCAGTTCTTC. Translated, it gives CASSWTSGRGEQFF.

This clonotype was seen repeatedly, ten times or more. The chain carries TRBV12-3 or TRBV12-4 and TRBJ2-3; D not resolved. Between the trimmed V and J ends, which lost 1 base and 3 bases, there was a span of 11 bases. This CDR3 contains 15 residues. CDR3 sequence: CASSLGADQTDTQYF. CDR3 nucleotides: TGTGCCAGCAGTTTAGGGGCAGACCAAACAGATACGCAGTATTTT.

This clonotype has a handful of counts. This chain links TRBV7-2 with TRBJ2-3, with D tentatively TRBD1 or TRBD2 (5 bases each). The CDR3 contains 17 residues. Germline V CDR1 and CDR2: SGHTA, FQGNSA. Trimming removed 5 bases at V and 1 base at J, with 19 bases between. CDR3 sequence (DNA): TGTGCCAGCAGCATGGGGGTGGGGCGGGCCCGCACAGATACGCAGTATTTT. It codes for CASSMGVGRARTDTQYF.

This clonotype occurred many times. The rearrangement links TRBV4-2 to TRBJ1-2; D not certain. V lost 0 bases to trimming and J lost 0 bases, with 11 bases between them. CDR1 is LGHNA, CDR2 YNFKEQ, per germline. This CDR3 contains 16 residues. CDR3 amino acids: CASSQDSAAPNYGYTF. Here the CDR3 DNA reads TGTGCCAGCAGCCAAGATAGCGCGGCCCCTAACTATGGCTACACCTTC.

Many counts were recorded for this clonotype. The chain recombines TRBV5-1 with TRBJ2-7; D may be TRBD2 (5 bases). Germline V gene data show CDR1 as SGHRS and CDR2 as YFSETQ. V lost 0 bases and J 4 bases, leaving 8 bases between the germline ends. The CDR3 contains 13 residues. In nucleotides, the CDR3 is TGCGCCAGCAGCTTGGCGCCGGGATACGAGCAGTACTTC. Residues: CASSLAPGYEQYF.

This clonotype has more than one count but fewer than ten. The V gene is TRBV7-9, the J gene TRBJ1-1; D is perhaps TRBD1 (5 bases). Looked up from germline, CDR1 is SEHNR and CDR2 is FQNEAQ (reference sequence). V was cut by 6 bases and J by 1 base, with 18 bases left in between. CDR3 length: 16 residues. CDR3 sequence reads: CASRPREGRGNTEAFF. DNA of the CDR3: TGTGCCAGCAGGCCCCGAGAGGGGAGAGGGAACACTGAAGCTTTCTTT.

This clonotype was seen repeatedly, ten times or more. This sequence joins TRBV5-1 and TRBJ2-1, with D possibly being TRBD1 (5 bases). This CDR3 contains 14 residues. CDR1 is SGHRS, CDR2 YFSETQ, per germline. Between the trimmed V and J ends, which lost 1 base and 2 bases, there was a span of 7 bases. CDR3 bases: TGCGCCAGCAGCTTGAGGGGCACCTACAATGAGCAGTTCTTC. Translating it yields CASSLRGTYNEQFF.

This clonotype was recorded many times. The chain combines TRBV20-1 with TRBJ2-7; D ambiguous. CDR1 and CDR2 from the germline V gene are DFQATT and SNEGSKA (reference sequence). V lost 2 bases and J 2 bases, leaving 7 bases between the germline ends. The CDR3 has 12 residues. The DNA for the CDR3 is TGCAGTGCTAGACAGAGGCCCTACGAGCAGTACTTC. Encoded protein: CSARQRPYEQYF.

This clonotype has a count of ten or more. The chain is built from TRBV3-1 and TRBJ1-1; perhaps TRBD1 as D (5 bases). CDR1 is LGHDT and CDR2 is YNNKEL in the germline V gene (reference sequence). Trimming took off 3 bases at V and 8 bases at J, with 10 bases between the two ends. This CDR3 comprises 12 residues. CDR3 loop: CASSQGRLEAFF. The CDR3, as DNA: TGTGCCAGCAGCCAGGGACGGCTAGAAGCTTTCTTT.

The chain uses TRBV18 and TRBJ2-3, with 11 nucleotides matching TRBD2. The CDR3 totals 15 residues. CDR1 and CDR2 from the germline V gene are KGHSH and LQKENI. The junction had 6 bases not matched to a gene; V was cut back by 6 bases and J by 4 bases. The CDR3 nucleotides are TGTGCCAGCTCGCTCTCGACTAGCGGGGCAGATACGCAGTATTTT. This gives the protein CASSLSTSGADTQYF.